This T cell receptor (beta chain) was obtained from a study of breast tumors, draining lymph nodes, adjacent tissues. Breast cancer patients provided tissue from their axillary draining lymph nodes. This clonotype has a single count. One base away lies a much larger clone, so this may be a sequencing read error. CDR3 size: 16 residues. CDR1 and CDR2 (germline): LNHDA, SQIVND (reference sequence). TCRdb reprocessed the multiplex PCR reads with MiXCR, giving one entry per CDR3 protein. Of approximately 170,000 distinct CDR3 sequences listed, 33% were seen once; the top ten hold 4.3%. The origin of this receptor is a female donor with breast cancer. Some clones in this sample may be carry-over from other donors' samples. V is TRBV19 and J is TRBJ2-1; a possible D gene is TRBD1 (6 bases). Input material: axillary lymph node tissue. The CDR3 is CAGSIDYRESYNEQFF. The CDR3 region has the DNA TGTGCCGGTAGTATAGACTACAGGGAGTCCTACAATGAGCAGTTCTTC.